The TCR beta chain under discussion was sequenced for a study of T-cell reconstitution after alpha-beta-depleted transplantation in children. This clonotype occurred a few times. Unique molecular identifiers tagged the TCRbeta library. From the PCR reads, TCRdb called clonotypes with MiXCR, one entry per CDR3 protein. Here the sample spans around 600,000 distinct CDR3 sequences, over 9.5% being singletons. Looked up from germline, CDR1 is MDHEN and CDR2 is SYDVKM. Trimming took off 3 bases at V and 9 bases at J, with 15 bases between the two ends. The CDR3 covers 14 residues. The material was PBMCs from the stem cell graft donor, obtained from the stem cell graft. The source is a human donor who donated a stem cell graft to a child with acute myeloid leukemia. This chain joins TRBV28 and TRBJ2-1, with D perhaps TRBD2 (6 bases). The CDR3 nucleotides read TGTGCCAGCAGTTTGCGGGGTGAGCCCGGTGAGCAGTTCTTC. This sequence encodes CASSLRGEPGEQFF.